The 4 T cell receptor beta chains listed next were all sequenced from one sample in a study of human T cells and chemical hapten exposure. Time point given: patch test 1, 2 weeks after DPC sensitization. Sample treatment: therapeutic diphenylcyclopropenone sensitization with weekly scalp DPC. TCRdb ran MiXCR on the RACE reads and lists one entry per CDR3 protein. This repertoire shows over 95,000 distinct CDR3 sequences, roughly an eighth found once; its top ten account for approximately 2%. The sequences come from whole blood, collected in connection with sensitization to the hapten diphenylcyclopropenone (DPC). All receptors derive from a woman between 40 and 50 years old with alopecia areata. Some clones in this sample may be carry-over from other donors' samples.

The chain combines TRBV9 with TRBJ2-2, with D possibly TRBD1 on 6 matching bases. The CDR3 is 14 amino acids. The ends were cut back, 3 bases at V and 3 bases at J, with 9 bases in the middle. CDR1 and CDR2 from the germline V gene are SGDLS and YYNGEE. This chain's CDR3 is CASSGDIYTGELFF. The CDR3 region has the DNA TGTGCCAGCAGCGGGGACATTTACACCGGGGAGCTGTTTTTT.

This clonotype was observed many times. The chain has TRBV7-9 and TRBJ1-1; 8 bases are shared with TRBD1. V gave up 3 bases and J gave up 5 bases; unmatched junction bases: 14. This CDR3 has 17 amino acids. CDR1 and CDR2 from the germline V gene are SEHNR and FQNEAQ (reference sequence). The CDR3 here is CASSFSIIGQGRTEAFF. The DNA of the CDR3 is TGTGCCAGCAGCTTCTCCATTATTGGACAGGGAAGGACTGAAGCTTTCTTT.

V usage is TRBV28 and J usage is TRBJ1-2; D ambiguous. The germline V gene has CDR1 MDHEN and CDR2 SYDVKM. Trimming removed 3 bases from V and 7 bases from J, with 9 bases in between. The CDR3 runs to 12 residues. This chain's CDR3 is CASSLSYPGYTF. The CDR3 coding sequence is TGTGCCAGCAGTTTGAGTTATCCTGGCTACACCTTC.

This clonotype was recorded at least ten times. CDR3 sequence reads: CSAGNNQPQHF. The CDR3 DNA reads TGCAGTGCAGGAAACAATCAGCCCCAGCATTTT. This chain joins TRBV20-1 and TRBJ1-5; no definite D call. Trimming took off 6 bases at V and 3 bases at J, with 6 bases between the two ends. CDR3 length: 11 amino acids. The germline CDR1 and CDR2 sequences are DFQATT and SNEGSKA (reference sequence).